Shown below are 15 T cell receptor beta chains from a single sample sequenced in a study of T cell responses to AZD1222 COVID-19 vaccine. Assay used: immunoSEQ multiplex PCR; TCRdb lists only in-frame clones, some missing. The sample lists 73,000 or so clones; around three quarters were seen once. The sequencing used peripheral blood, collected 28 days after the second AZD1222 dose. These TCRs come from an adult who received the AZD1222 COVID-19 vaccine.

This chain links TRBV29-1 with TRBJ1-2; no clear D gene. CDR3 length: 13 residues. The V end was cut by 4 bases, the J end by 2 bases, with 11 bases between. Germline-derived CDR1 and CDR2 are SQVTM and ANQGSEA. The CDR3 sequence is CSVAQTENYGYTF. The DNA for the CDR3 is TGCAGCGTTGCTCAGACGGAGAACTATGGCTACACCTTC.

This chain joins TRBV27 and TRBJ1-3; D is unresolved. Deletions cut 4 bases from V and 0 bases from J, with 7 bases between. Germline V gene sequence: CDR1 MNHEY, CDR2 SMNVEV (reference sequence). The CDR3 has 14 amino acids. CDR3 region: CASSSTYSGNTIYF. CDR3 nucleotides: TGTGCCAGCAGTTCAACCTACTCTGGAAACACCATATATTTT.

CDR3 coding DNA: TGTGCCTGGAGCAGACTAGCGGAGCCTAAAAACATTCAGTACTTC. Translated, it gives CAWSRLAEPKNIQYF. The chain is built from TRBV30 and TRBJ2-4; TRBD2 agrees at 9 bases. V trimming: 3 bases; J trimming: 4 bases; junction bases outside the gene matches: 7. The CDR3 consists of 15 residues. The germline V gene encodes CDR1 GTSNPN and CDR2 SVGIG (reference sequence).

This clone showed up just once. The J gene is TRBJ2-5, the V gene TRBV7-2; D not certain. The germline CDR1 and CDR2 sequences are SGHTA and FQGNSA. The CDR3 covers 13 residues. V dropped 6 bases and J dropped 4 bases, with 12 bases sitting between them. The chain's CDR3 is CASSFSRGETQYF. In nucleotides, the CDR3 is TGTGCCAGCAGTTTTAGTCGTGGAGAGACCCAGTACTTC.

This clone was found once. The chain links TRBV28 to TRBJ1-4, with D maybe TRBD1 (5 bases). The CDR3 totals 14 residues. The germline V and J ends were trimmed by 8 bases and 8 bases, with 18 bases remaining between them. Germline values: CDR1 MDHEN, CDR2 SYDVKM. As DNA, the CDR3 is TGTGCCAGCCGCCCCGGGGACCTCGGAGAAAAACTGTTTTTT. This translates into CASRPGDLGEKLFF. Together with reference TRBV28 and TRBJ1-4, the CDR3 gives the full variable domain: DVKVTQSSRYLVKRTGEKVFLECVQDMDHENMFWYRQDPGLGLRLIYFSYDVKMKEKGDIPEGYSVSREKKERFSLILESASTNQTSMYLCASRPGDLGEKLFFGSGTQLSVL.

The gene calls are TRBV18 and TRBJ2-7; D gene ambiguous. The CDR3 is made up of 14 amino acids. The germline V gene has CDR1 KGHSH and CDR2 LQKENI. The V end was cut by 3 bases, the J end by 7 bases, with 16 bases between. In DNA form, the CDR3 reads TGTGCCAGCTCACCGATGGCAGACCAATGGGAGCAGTACTTC. This sequence encodes CASSPMADQWEQYF.

This rearrangement joins TRBV11-1 to TRBJ1-6; no clear D gene. The CDR3 loop spans 14 amino acids. V was clipped by 8 bases and J by 10 bases, with 18 bases between them. The germline V gene has CDR1 SGHAT and CDR2 FQDESV (reference sequence). In DNA, the CDR3 is TGTGCCAGCCGATTGAGCACACACCGATCACCCCTCCACTTT. It codes for CASRLSTHRSPLHF.

This clone appeared once. A junction end diverges from the germline sequence, so it may reflect a read error. V usage is TRBV14 and J usage is TRBJ1-2; D call uncertain. This CDR3 spans 12 amino acids. Looked up from germline, CDR1 is SGHDN and CDR2 is FVKESK. The CDR3 DNA follows: TGTGCCAGTAGCCATCGGTTTTATGGCTACACCTTC. Amino acid sequence: CASSHRFYGYTF.

This clone was observed once. The CDR3 DNA is TGTGCCAGCATGGGACAGGTTTCGAACACTGAAGCTTTCTTT. It yields the protein CASMGQVSNTEAFF. This chain joins TRBV5-5 and TRBJ1-1; TRBD1 aligns across 8 bases. V gave up 6 bases and J gave up 1 base; unmatched junction bases: 5. The length of the CDR3 is 14 residues. CDR1 and CDR2 from the germline V gene are SGHKS and YYEKEE (reference sequence).

V usage is TRBV7-9 and J usage is TRBJ2-1, with TRBD2 as a possible D gene (6 bases). The CDR3 has 12 residues. Trimming took 7 bases from V and 8 from J, leaving 12 bases between them. CDR1 and CDR2 (germline): SEHNR, FQNEAQ (reference sequence). CDR3 amino acids: CASTGGPHEQFF. The CDR3 nucleotides read TGTGCCAGCACCGGAGGGCCGCATGAGCAGTTCTTC.

The sample holds a few counts of this clone. This rearrangement joins TRBV28 to TRBJ2-7; 9 bases map to TRBD1. The germline CDR1 and CDR2 sequences are MDHEN and SYDVKM. Unmatched junction bases numbered 9, after V lost 6 bases and J lost 6 bases. CDR3 length equals 14 residues. The CDR3 spells CASSHPGTGREQYF. CDR3 bases: TGTGCCAGCAGCCATCCTGGGACAGGGCGCGAGCAGTACTTC. Complete variable domain (other parts from reference TRBV28 and TRBJ2-7): DVKVTQSSRYLVKRTGEKVFLECVQDMDHENMFWYRQDPGLGLRLIYFSYDVKMKEKGDIPEGYSVSREKKERFSLILESASTNQTSMYLCASSHPGTGREQYFGPGTRLTVT.

Details on this clone: Its ends do not fully match the called genes, so a read error is possible. The CDR3 coding sequence is TGTGCCAGCAGTTTACAACTCACTTTTGCGTTT. Its protein is CASSLQLTFAF. The rearrangement uses TRBV28 and TRBJ1-1; D gene unclear. Germline V gene data show CDR1 as MDHEN and CDR2 as SYDVKM. This CDR3 spans 11 amino acids.

The chain recombines TRBV7-9 with TRBJ2-2, with 12 bases lining up with TRBD2. With 6 bases clipped from V and 7 bases from J, the junction kept 9 bases outside the gene matches. CDR1 and CDR2 (germline): SEHNR, FQNEAQ (reference sequence). The CDR3 length is 16 residues. As DNA, the CDR3 is TGTGCCAGCAGACCTACTAGCGGGAGGTCGATCGGGGAGCTGTTTTTT. Encoded protein: CASRPTSGRSIGELFF.

Note on this clone: The sample holds other DNA sequences that translate to the same CDR3. V and J are TRBV30 and TRBJ2-5, with D uncertain. The V end lost 0 bases, the J end lost 4 bases, and 9 bases lay between the germline ends. Looked up from germline, CDR1 is GTSNPN and CDR2 is SVGIG (reference sequence). The CDR3 is 13 amino acids. The CDR3 DNA follows: TGTGCCTGGAGTGTACTCCGAGGAGAGACCCAGTACTTC. It is translated as CAWSVLRGETQYF. Complete variable domain (other parts from reference TRBV30 and TRBJ2-5): SQTIHQWPATLVQPVGSPLSLECTVEGTSNPNLYWYRQAAGRGLQLLFYSVGIGQISSEVPQNLSASRPQDRQFILSSKKLLLSDSGFYLCAWSVLRGETQYFGPGTRLLVL.

The CDR3 DNA sequence: TGTGCCAGCAGCCTACAAAGCGGGACAGCCCTAGGTAATGAGCAGTTCTTC. It yields the protein CASSLQSGTALGNEQFF. V and J are TRBV7-3 and TRBJ2-1; TRBD1 or TRBD2 may be the D gene (7 bases each). The CDR3 runs to 17 residues. CDR1 and CDR2 (germline): SGHTA, FQGTGA. The V end lost 5 bases, the J end lost 7 bases, and 24 bases lay between the germline ends.